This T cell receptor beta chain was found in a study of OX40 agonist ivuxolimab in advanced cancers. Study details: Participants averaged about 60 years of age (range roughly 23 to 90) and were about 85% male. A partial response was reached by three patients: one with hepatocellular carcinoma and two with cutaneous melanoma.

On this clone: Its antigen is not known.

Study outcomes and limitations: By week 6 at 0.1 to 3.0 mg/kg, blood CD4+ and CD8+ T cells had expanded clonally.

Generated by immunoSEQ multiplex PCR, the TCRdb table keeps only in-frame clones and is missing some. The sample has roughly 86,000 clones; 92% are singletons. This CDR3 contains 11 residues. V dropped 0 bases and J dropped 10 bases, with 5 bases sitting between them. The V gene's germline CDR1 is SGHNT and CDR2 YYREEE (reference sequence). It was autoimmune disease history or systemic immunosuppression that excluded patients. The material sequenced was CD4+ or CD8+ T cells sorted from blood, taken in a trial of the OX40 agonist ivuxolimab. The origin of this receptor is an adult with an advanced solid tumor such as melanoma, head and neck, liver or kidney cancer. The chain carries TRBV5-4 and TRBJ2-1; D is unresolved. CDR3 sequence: CASSLGREQFF. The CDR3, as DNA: TGTGCCAGCAGCTTGGGTCGAGAGCAGTTCTTC.